This TCR beta chain was profiled in a study of OX40 agonist ivuxolimab in advanced cancers. In the study overall: Patients receiving dose escalation had hepatocellular carcinoma, melanoma, renal cell or head and neck cancer. Prior anti-PD-1, anti-PD-L1 or anti-CTLA-4 therapy did not bar entry, and approximately 40% had some.

As concerns this clone: Antigen specificity is unknown.

CDR3 length: 18 amino acids. Study conclusions and caveats: With doses of 0.1-3.0 mg/kg, partial responders showed among the lowest clonal expansion.

Profiled with immunoSEQ multiplex PCR; TCRdb holds only in-frame clones, not every one. Among some 80,000 clones listed, roughly four fifths were seen once. This receptor was identified in an adult with an advanced solid tumor such as melanoma, head and neck, liver or kidney cancer. Here the sequenced sample was CD4+ or CD8+ T cells sorted from blood, taken in a trial of the OX40 agonist ivuxolimab. The V call is TRBV21-1, the J call TRBJ2-6; TRBD2 reflects the table's D call only, with no check against the DNA. TRBV21-1 represents a pseudogene. Here the CDR3 reads CASSKGPAAASGANVLTF. As DNA, the CDR3 is TGTGCCAGCAGCAAAGGACCAGCGGCGGCGTCTGGGGCCAACGTCCTGACTTTC.